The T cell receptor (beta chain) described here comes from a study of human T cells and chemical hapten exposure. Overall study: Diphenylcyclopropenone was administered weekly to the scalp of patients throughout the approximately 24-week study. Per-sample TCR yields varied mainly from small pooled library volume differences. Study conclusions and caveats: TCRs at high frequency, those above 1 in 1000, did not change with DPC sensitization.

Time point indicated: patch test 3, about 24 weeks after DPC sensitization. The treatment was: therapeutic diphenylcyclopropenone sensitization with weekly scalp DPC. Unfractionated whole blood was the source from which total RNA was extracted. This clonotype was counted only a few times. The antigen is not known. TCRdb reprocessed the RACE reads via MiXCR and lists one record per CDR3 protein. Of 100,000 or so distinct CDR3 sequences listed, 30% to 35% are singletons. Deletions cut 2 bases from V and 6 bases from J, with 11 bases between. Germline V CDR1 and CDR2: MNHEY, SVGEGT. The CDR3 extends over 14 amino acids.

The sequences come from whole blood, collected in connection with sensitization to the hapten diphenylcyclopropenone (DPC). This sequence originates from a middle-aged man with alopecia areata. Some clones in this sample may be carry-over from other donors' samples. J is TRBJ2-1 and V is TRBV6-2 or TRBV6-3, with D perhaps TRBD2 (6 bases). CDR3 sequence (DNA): TGTGCCAGCAGTTACGGGCGGACTACCAATGAGCAGTTCTTC. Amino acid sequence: CASSYGRTTNEQFF.